A single sample is the source of the 16 T cell receptor beta chains below, sequenced in a study of blood T cells in healthy people across ages. PCR was performed a second time for roughly 7 to 11 cycles using a sample-barcoded 5' primer and a J-beta primer mix. TCRdb independently ran MiXCR on the 5' RACE reads; one entry per CDR3 protein. Among roughly 1.5 million distinct CDR3 sequences listed, roughly two fifths were seen once. The sample was blood. Receptors were obtained from a young woman in good health.

In this sample, this clonotype turned up a few times. The rearrangement joins TRBV20-1 to TRBJ2-7; TRBD2 agrees at 7 bases. The DNA end is a closer match to TRBJ2-5, so the J assignment may be wrong. The CDR3 length is 13 residues. CDR1 and CDR2 from the germline V gene are DFQATT and SNEGSKA (reference sequence). As DNA, the CDR3 is TGCAGTGCACGAATAGCGGGTAAAGAGACCCAGTACTTC. This codes for CSARIAGKETQYF.

V usage is TRBV20-1 and J usage is TRBJ2-7; D possibly matches TRBD1 or TRBD2 (6 bases each). The ends were cut back, 0 bases at V and 3 bases at J, with 15 bases in the middle. The germline V gene has CDR1 DFQATT and CDR2 SNEGSKA (reference sequence). The CDR3 spans 15 residues. The CDR3 region has the DNA TGCAGTGCTAGAGAGGGGGGCACAAGGAGCTACGAGCAGTACTTC. Translating it yields CSAREGGTRSYEQYF.

This chain connects TRBV20-1 to TRBJ1-5; D not resolved. Germline CDR1 DFQATT, CDR2 SNEGSKA (reference sequence). The V end lost 4 bases, the J end lost 2 bases, and 12 bases lay between the germline ends. This CDR3 has 14 residues. The CDR3 loop is CSAKLGRGNQPQHF. As DNA, the CDR3 is TGCAGTGCTAAGCTGGGGAGGGGCAATCAGCCCCAGCATTTT.

For the CDR3, the DNA is TGTGCCAGCAGTGAATATCGCCCCGGACTAGCGGGAGCAGGGGAGCAGTACTTC. This gives the protein CASSEYRPGLAGAGEQYF. The chain recombines TRBV25-1 with TRBJ2-7, with 13 bases aligning to TRBD2. The trim removed 0 bases at V and 7 bases at J, leaving 12 bases unmatched. This CDR3 region has 18 residues. The V gene's germline CDR1 is MGHDK and CDR2 SYGVNS.

This clonotype has a handful of counts. DNA of the CDR3: TGTGCCAGCAGCGTATTGGGGGGCGCAGCTGGGGCCAACGTCCTGACTTTC. It yields the protein CASSVLGGAAGANVLTF. The V and J genes are TRBV9 and TRBJ2-6; possibly TRBD1 or TRBD2 for D (6 bases each). Germline V gives CDR1 SGDLS, CDR2 YYNGEE. V was trimmed by 1 base and J by 2 bases, leaving 13 bases between them. This CDR3 contains 17 residues.

In regard to this clonotype: Relative to the germline gene, one junction end is altered; a read error may explain this. The V and J genes are TRBV6-6 and TRBJ1-5; D not resolved. CDR3 size: 15 residues. Germline CDR1 is MNHNY and CDR2 is SVGAGI (reference sequence). The CDR3, as DNA: TGTGCCGGCAGTTACGTGGGTAGTTGGGATCAGCCCCAGCATTTT. As protein: CAGSYVGSWDQPQHF.

Concerning this clonotype: At one end the junction does not follow the germline gene, possibly because of a read error. The chain couples TRBV11-2 to TRBJ1-1, with 12 bases fitting TRBD1. There are 16 residues in the CDR3. From germline, CDR1 is SGHAT and CDR2 FQNNGV. The CDR3 region has the DNA TGTGCCTGCAGCTTAGGGACAGGGGGCCGGAACACTGAAGCTTTCTTT. Protein product: CACSLGTGGRNTEAFF.

The chain is built from TRBV28 and TRBJ1-5; 9 bases match TRBD1. Germline lookup yields CDR1 MDHEN and CDR2 SYDVKM. The CDR3 runs to 15 residues. Losses at the gene ends were 3 bases for V and 6 bases for J; bases not matched to a gene: 6. The CDR3 DNA reads as TGTGCCAGCAGTTTTTACAGGGGGCAGAGTCAGCCCCAGCATTTT. Its translation is CASSFYRGQSQPQHF.

This clonotype appeared many times. J is TRBJ2-5 and V is TRBV20-1; no definite D call. Germline CDR1 reads DFQATT; CDR2 reads SNEGSKA (reference sequence). Trimming took 5 bases from V and 2 from J, leaving 12 bases between them. The CDR3 covers 13 residues. CDR3 nucleotides: TGCAGTGCTCGCCGACACCTACAAGAGACCCAGTACTTC. It specifies CSARRHLQETQYF.

The chain links TRBV7-2 to TRBJ1-3; TRBD1 matches at 9 bases. The V and J ends lost 3 bases and 2 bases, in that order; junction bases with no gene match: 5. Germline lookup yields CDR1 SGHTA and CDR2 FQGNSA. The CDR3 sequence is 16 residues long. In DNA form, the CDR3 reads TGTGCCAGCAGCTTCCTCGGGGACAGGGCTGGAAACACCATATATTTT. Amino acids: CASSFLGDRAGNTIYF. Based on the CDR3 plus reference TRBV7-2 and TRBJ1-3, the full variable domain is GAGVSQSPSNKVTEKGKDVELRCDPISGHTALYWYRQSLGQGLEFLIYFQGNSAPDKSGLPSDRFSAERTGGSVSTLTIQRTQQEDSAVYLCASSFLGDRAGNTIYFGEGSWLTVV.

This chain joins TRBV18 and TRBJ2-1, with D possibly being TRBD2 (5 bases). The CDR3 is 16 residues long. Trimming shortened V by 3 bases and J by 6 bases, and 18 bases separated the two germline ends. From germline, CDR1 is KGHSH and CDR2 LQKENI. This CDR3 reads CASSPHREPRGNEQFF. As DNA, the CDR3 is TGTGCCAGCTCACCCCACCGGGAACCTAGAGGCAATGAGCAGTTCTTC.

The DNA of the CDR3 is TGCGCCAGCAGCCCGTCCACTAGAGGGTTGTATGGCTACACCTTC. Translating gives CASSPSTRGLYGYTF. V and J are TRBV4-1 and TRBJ1-2; D is ambiguous. The germline V gene has CDR1 MGHRA and CDR2 YSYEKL. V shed 4 bases and J shed 5 bases, with 17 bases lying between them. The CDR3 is made up of 15 amino acids.

This clonotype was seen more than once but under ten times. The V and J genes are TRBV29-1 and TRBJ2-3; no definite D call. The CDR3 extends over 12 amino acids. The V gene's germline CDR1 is SQVTM and CDR2 ANQGSEA. Between the trimmed V and J ends, which lost 8 bases and 0 bases, there was a span of 9 bases. The CDR3 sequence is CSYLVSTDTQYF. The CDR3 DNA is TGCAGCTACTTGGTCAGCACAGATACGCAGTATTTT.

The chain recombines TRBV20-1 with TRBJ1-1, with 8 bases that match TRBD1. This CDR3 contains 12 residues. Looked up from germline, CDR1 is DFQATT and CDR2 is SNEGSKA (reference sequence). Trimming at V came to 0 bases and at J to 8 bases, leaving 2 bases not matched to a gene. CDR3 nucleotide sequence: TGCAGTGCTAGAGAGGACAGGGTAGAAGCTTTCTTT. Its protein product is CSAREDRVEAFF.

This clonotype has a handful of counts. CDR3 bases: TGTGCCAGCAGCGAACTAGCGGGGGGCAGCACAGATACGCAGTATTTT. It yields the protein CASSELAGGSTDTQYF. This chain connects TRBV7-2 to TRBJ2-3, with 12 bases identical to TRBD2. V shed 5 bases, J shed 0 bases, and the junction held 3 bases outside the gene matches. CDR1 is SGHTA and CDR2 is FQGNSA in the germline V gene. The CDR3 totals 16 residues.

The rearrangement joins TRBV7-2 to TRBJ2-3; a possible D gene is TRBD2 (5 bases). The CDR3 covers 11 residues. Trimming took off 4 bases at V and 10 bases at J, with 9 bases between the two ends. CDR1 and CDR2 (germline): SGHTA, FQGNSA. As DNA, the CDR3 is TGTGCCAGCAGCTCGAGGGTGGCGCAGTATTTT. The encoded protein is CASSSRVAQYF.